One sample yielded the 24 T cell receptor beta chains listed below, sequenced in a study of cytomegalovirus exposure and HLA in healthy donors. PCR employed 60 Vbeta and 13 Jbeta primers. Only in-frame clones appear in the TCRdb table, and some are missing; sequencing was by immunoSEQ multiplex PCR. Seen here are roughly 180,000 clones, approximately 80% observed once, and the top ten hold 0.6% to 0.9%. Input material: PBMCs. These TCRs come from a female donor in good health and CMV-seronegative.

The chain links TRBV7-9 to TRBJ1-1; D not certain. CDR1 and CDR2 from the germline V gene are SEHNR and FQNEAQ (reference sequence). The CDR3 length is 14 residues. The V and J ends lost 2 bases and 4 bases respectively, with 11 bases between them. The CDR3 sequence is CASSLSITGTEAFF. The CDR3 nucleotides read TGTGCCAGCAGCTTATCCATCACGGGCACTGAAGCTTTCTTT.

The chain joins TRBV6-5 to TRBJ2-7; possible D gene TRBD1, 7 bases. This CDR3 has 15 residues. Germline CDR1 MNHEY, CDR2 SVGAGI. V was trimmed by 3 bases and J by 3 bases, leaving 15 bases between them. Here the CDR3 reads CASSYSRDSGYEQYF. CDR3 DNA: TGTGCCAGCAGTTATTCGCGGGACAGTGGCTACGAGCAGTACTTC.

V is TRBV15 and J is TRBJ2-3, with unresolved D. This CDR3 is built from 16 residues. Trimming pared 1 base from V and 2 bases from J, leaving 13 bases between. From germline, CDR1 is LNHNV and CDR2 YYDKDF (reference sequence). CDR3 DNA: TGTGCCACCAGCAGAGTCGTGGGCAGAAACACAGATACGCAGTATTTT. This sequence encodes CATSRVVGRNTDTQYF. The full variable domain, rest sourced from reference TRBV15 and TRBJ2-3, is DAMVIQNPRYQVTQFGKPVTLSCSQTLNHNVMYWYQQKSSQAPKLLFHYYDKDFNNEADTPDNFQSRRPNTSFCFLDIRSPGLGDTAMYLCATSRVVGRNTDTQYFGPGTRLTVL.

This chain connects TRBV5-1 to TRBJ1-4; TRBD1 aligns across 8 bases. The CDR3 contains 14 residues. V was pared by 7 bases and J by 4 bases, with 6 bases of the junction left unmatched. Germline V gene lookup returns CDR1 SGHRS and CDR2 YFSETQ. In nucleotides, the CDR3 is TGCGCCAGCCGGGCAGGGGGCCTTAATGAAAAACTGTTTTTT. Translation: CASRAGGLNEKLFF.

This chain joins TRBV28 and TRBJ2-7; possible D gene TRBD2, 5 bases. Germline CDR1 reads MDHEN; CDR2 reads SYDVKM. V was trimmed by 3 bases and J by 6 bases, leaving 6 bases between them. This CDR3 region has 11 residues. The CDR3 DNA sequence: TGTGCCAGCAGTTTTCGGGGCGAGCAGTACTTC. As protein: CASSFRGEQYF.

The chain couples TRBV19 to TRBJ2-7, with 7 bases aligning to TRBD1. The V segment lost 1 base and the J segment 5 bases; nucleotides outside the gene matches: 8. CDR1 LNHDA and CDR2 SQIVND come from the germline V gene (reference sequence). This CDR3 comprises 15 residues. CDR3 nucleotides: TGTGCCAGTAGTATAGTGGGACAGTGGGACGACGAGCAGTACTTC. Encoded protein: CASSIVGQWDDEQYF. Full variable domain (outside the CDR3, taken from reference TRBV19 and TRBJ2-7): DGGITQSPKYLFRKEGQNVTLSCEQNLNHDAMYWYRQDPGQGLRLIYYSQIVNDFQKGDIAEGYSVSREKKESFPLTVTSAQKNPTAFYLCASSIVGQWDDEQYFGPGTRLTVT.

J is TRBJ2-1 and V is TRBV18, with 8 nucleotides matching TRBD2. V shed 3 bases and J 0 bases; nucleotides not matched to a gene: 7. The CDR3 extends over 17 amino acids. Germline V lookup: CDR1 KGHSH, CDR2 LQKENI. CDR3 in amino acids: CASSPQTSGLSYNEQFF. CDR3 DNA sequence: TGTGCCAGCTCACCTCAAACTAGCGGCCTCTCCTACAATGAGCAGTTCTTC.

This clone was seen only a few times. The rearrangement links TRBV5-4 to TRBJ2-2; 7 bases fit TRBD2. Germline lookup yields CDR1 SGHNT and CDR2 YYREEE (reference sequence). With V trimmed by 5 bases and J by 6 bases, 4 bases remained unmatched. The CDR3 is 13 residues long. Here the CDR3 DNA reads TGTGCCAGCAGGCTGGGAGGGGCCGGGGAGCTGTTTTTT. Encoded protein: CASRLGGAGELFF.

The rearrangement joins TRBV6-4 to TRBJ1-2, with D possibly TRBD1 on 5 matching bases. Trimming took 4 bases from V and 5 from J, leaving 11 bases between them. This CDR3 spans 13 amino acids. Germline-derived CDR1 and CDR2 are MRHNA and SNTAGT. The CDR3: CASSATVGYGYTF. For the CDR3, the DNA is TGTGCCAGCAGTGCGACAGTTGGGTATGGCTACACCTTC.

This rearrangement joins TRBV9 to TRBJ1-1, with D possibly TRBD1 on 6 matching bases. The germline gives CDR1 SGDLS, CDR2 YYNGEE. Trimming pared 5 bases from V and 5 bases from J, leaving 16 bases between. CDR3 length equals 14 residues. CDR3 sequence: CASRGIQGGTEAFF. The CDR3 DNA reads as TGTGCCAGCAGAGGCATACAGGGAGGGACTGAAGCTTTCTTT. Variable domain in full (rest from reference TRBV9 and TRBJ1-1): DSGVTQTPKHLITATGQRVTLRCSPRSGDLSVYWYQQSLDQGLQFLIQYYNGEERAKGNILERFSAQQFPDLHSELNLSSLELGDSALYFCASRGIQGGTEAFFGQGTRLTVV.

V is TRBV19 and J is TRBJ2-7, with 8 bases that match TRBD1. The V gene end was trimmed by 3 bases and the J gene end by 3 bases; junction bases not matched to a gene: 7. This CDR3 is 15 amino acids long. Germline CDR1 and CDR2: LNHDA and SQIVND (reference sequence). CDR3 sequence: CASSMMTGVRYEQYF. For the CDR3, the DNA is TGTGCCAGTAGTATGATGACAGGGGTCCGCTACGAGCAGTACTTC.

The genes are TRBV12-5 and TRBJ2-1; 8 nucleotides match TRBD1. Looked up from germline, CDR1 is LGHNT and CDR2 is FRNRAP. The CDR3 sequence is 16 residues long. The V gene end was trimmed by 3 bases and the J gene end by 8 bases; junction bases not matched to a gene: 12. CDR3: CASGLLTGGWGHEQFF. The CDR3 bases are TGTGCTAGTGGTTTACTTACAGGGGGTTGGGGGCATGAGCAGTTCTTC.

This clone was seen a handful of times. The chain has TRBV14 and TRBJ1-2; D unresolved. V lost 1 base and J lost 4, with 7 bases in between. The germline V gene has CDR1 SGHDN and CDR2 FVKESK. The CDR3 spans 13 residues. The DNA for the CDR3 is TGTGCCAGCAGCCAAGCTAGCAGCTATGGCTACACCTTC. It translates to CASSQASSYGYTF.

The chain carries TRBV7-2 and TRBJ2-1; 14 bases line up with TRBD2. J gave up 9 bases and V 5 bases, and 9 bases lay outside the gene matches. Germline assignment: CDR1 SGHTA and CDR2 FQGNSA. CDR3 length equals 16 residues. CDR3 amino acids: CASSAGLAGARTEQFF. CDR3 DNA: TGTGCCAGCAGCGCGGGACTAGCGGGAGCTCGTACTGAGCAGTTCTTC. Variable domain in full (rest from reference TRBV7-2 and TRBJ2-1): GAGVSQSPSNKVTEKGKDVELRCDPISGHTALYWYRQSLGQGLEFLIYFQGNSAPDKSGLPSDRFSAERTGGSVSTLTIQRTQQEDSAVYLCASSAGLAGARTEQFFGPGTRLTVL.

The chain is built from TRBV30 and TRBJ2-5; a possible D gene is TRBD2 (6 bases). V was pared by 0 bases and J by 4 bases, with 9 bases between. The germline gives CDR1 GTSNPN, CDR2 SVGIG (reference sequence). The CDR3 sequence is 13 residues long. The CDR3 here is CAWSVVGGETQYF. As DNA, the CDR3 is TGTGCCTGGAGTGTAGTGGGGGGAGAGACCCAGTACTTC.

The chain recombines TRBV28 with TRBJ2-7, with TRBD1 matching 10 bases. Trimming removed 2 bases from V and 3 bases from J; junction bases left unmatched: 1. CDR1 and CDR2 from the germline V gene are MDHEN and SYDVKM. The CDR3 has 14 residues. The CDR3 DNA reads TGTGCCAGCAGTTTAGGACAGGGGGACTACGAGCAGTACTTC. Residues: CASSLGQGDYEQYF.

V gene TRBV7-2 combines with J gene TRBJ2-7, with D unclear. Per the germline V gene, CDR1 is SGHTA and CDR2 is FQGNSA. V lost 3 bases and J 2 bases, leaving 8 bases between the germline ends. The CDR3 has 13 residues. The CDR3 protein is CASSLSLAYEQYF. DNA for the CDR3: TGTGCCAGCAGCTTGAGTCTCGCCTACGAGCAGTACTTC.

This sequence joins TRBV10-3 and TRBJ1-1; 8 nucleotides match TRBD1. J lost 4 bases, V lost 4 bases, and 14 bases had no gene match. Per germline, CDR1 ENHRY and CDR2 SYGVKD. This CDR3 has 17 residues. CDR3 DNA sequence: TGTGCCATCAGTGCCCTGGCAGGGGGCGATGTGGGCACTGAAGCTTTCTTT. This encodes CAISALAGGDVGTEAFF.

The chain employs TRBV5-4 and TRBJ1-1; tentatively, D is TRBD1 (6 bases). The V end lost 3 bases, the J end lost 0 bases, and 12 bases lay between the germline ends. Germline V gene lookup returns CDR1 SGHNT and CDR2 YYREEE (reference sequence). The CDR3 is 15 residues long. CDR3 sequence: CASSSYRAMNTEAFF. The CDR3 DNA is TGTGCCAGCAGCTCCTACAGGGCCATGAACACTGAAGCTTTCTTT.

In regard to this clone: Within the sample, other DNA sequences also encode this same CDR3. This chain connects TRBV7-2 to TRBJ2-1, with D perhaps matching TRBD2 (5 bases). The germline CDR1 and CDR2 sequences are SGHTA and FQGNSA. The CDR3 extends over 13 amino acids. Trimming left V 4 bases short and J 4 bases short, with 8 bases between. This CDR3 is CASSSGLYNEQFF. CDR3 DNA sequence: TGTGCCAGCAGCTCCGGACTTTACAATGAGCAGTTCTTC.

The chain links TRBV28 to TRBJ2-2; D is perhaps TRBD1 (6 bases). V lost 3 bases to trimming and J lost 9 bases, with 20 bases between them. This CDR3 region has 16 residues. Germline lookup yields CDR1 MDHEN and CDR2 SYDVKM. The CDR3 sequence: CASSLTGRSGSRELFF. CDR3 sequence (DNA): TGTGCCAGCAGTTTGACAGGACGTTCGGGGAGCCGGGAGCTGTTTTTT. The whole variable domain, remainder taken from reference TRBV28 and TRBJ2-2, is DVKVTQSSRYLVKRTGEKVFLECVQDMDHENMFWYRQDPGLGLRLIYFSYDVKMKEKGDIPEGYSVSREKKERFSLILESASTNQTSMYLCASSLTGRSGSRELFFGEGSRLTVL.

This clone was counted only a few times. The chain carries TRBV7-3 and TRBJ2-5; tentatively, D is TRBD2 (5 bases). This CDR3 spans 16 amino acids. Germline V gene data show CDR1 as SGHTA and CDR2 as FQGTGA. V was pared by 4 bases and J by 5 bases, with 20 bases between. The CDR3 spells CASSSTGLSGKETQYF. Here the CDR3 DNA reads TGTGCCAGCAGCTCTACCGGACTCTCGGGGAAGGAGACCCAGTACTTC.

Comment on this clone: In the same sample, other DNA sequences code for this CDR3. The chain links TRBV6-5 to TRBJ1-5, with TRBD1 identical over 7 bases. Per germline, CDR1 MNHEY and CDR2 SVGAGI. V lost 5 bases and J lost 4; bases outside the gene matches: 2. The CDR3 loop spans 13 amino acids. The CDR3 bases are TGTGCCAGCAGTAGGACAGGTAATCAGCCCCAGCATTTT. Protein: CASSRTGNQPQHF.

The chain is built from TRBV4-3 and TRBJ1-3; unclear D gene. Trimming stripped 0 bases from V and 0 bases from J, with 12 bases between. The CDR3 totals 17 residues. Germline-derived CDR1 and CDR2 are LGHNA and YSLEER. This CDR3 reads CASSQDVRGPSGNTIYF. CDR3 sequence (DNA): TGCGCCAGCAGCCAAGATGTACGAGGGCCCTCTGGAAACACCATATATTTT.